The clone carrying this T cell receptor beta chain was seen a few times. Its specificity is not known. This record belongs to a study of regulatory T cells in long-lasting Graves disease. Study-wide results and caveats: Under persistent disease, TRBV28, TRBJ1-2 and TRBJ2-5 were used preferentially.

The TCR beta library used iRepertoire HTBI primers with Arm-PCR amplification of CDR3. TCRdb re-analysed the multiplex PCR reads in MiXCR, keeping a single row per CDR3 protein. The sample contains hundreds of thousands of distinct CDR3 sequences, roughly 14% of which appear only once. Indicated time point: newly diagnosed GD, antithyroid drugs for less than 3 months. PBMC RNA was the source of the TCR library. V dropped 0 bases and J dropped 7; count of bases not matched to a gene: 10. The CDR3 spans 16 residues. Germline CDR1 reads LGHDT; CDR2 reads YNNKEL (reference sequence). This sample also appeared in a second study, on T cells in Graves' hyperthyroidism and ophthalmopathy. In that study: Together with thyroid ultrasound, orbital computed tomography, serum thyroxine and TRAb, clinical symptoms were used for diagnoses. The HTBI primer set served for first-round RT-PCR of the TCR CDR3.

This chain uses TRBV3-1 with TRBJ2-7, with 9 bases matching TRBD2. This sequence originates from a man aged 25-45 years with Graves disease. Sequenced here: peripheral blood mononuclear cells (PBMCs), sampled at new diagnosis, from a patient treated with antithyroid drugs. The CDR3 sequence: CASSQDGIAGDWEQYF. The CDR3 bases are TGTGCCAGCAGCCAAGATGGGATAGCGGGAGACTGGGAGCAGTACTTC.